The 12 T cell receptor beta chains listed next were all sequenced from one sample in a study of shared clonotypes between healthy human individuals. Sequencing used immunoSEQ multiplex PCR; TCRdb keeps in-frame clones, though not all of them. The sample has almost 750,000 clones, just under 75% seen once; the top ten hold approximately 1.7%. The sequencing input was memory CD4+ T cells sorted from blood. Subset in this sample: CD45RA-negative fraction. The receptors were sampled from a woman younger than 45 in good health.

The J gene is TRBJ2-7, the V gene TRBV29-1; D perhaps matches TRBD2 (6 bases). Germline assignment: CDR1 SQVTM and CDR2 ANQGSEA. V was cut by 6 bases and J by 0 bases, with 12 bases left in between. This CDR3 is built from 13 residues. The CDR3 DNA reads as TGCAGCGTCTCCGGGACTGACTCCTACGAGCAGTACTTC. This encodes CSVSGTDSYEQYF.

Worth noting for this clone: With a much larger clone just one base away, this may be a read error. The chain recombines TRBV5-6 with TRBJ2-5; D remains ambiguous. Trimming took off 1 base at V and 0 bases at J, with 1 base between the two ends. Germline loops: CDR1 SGHDT, CDR2 YYEEEE. CDR3 length: 12 residues. The CDR3 nucleotides read TGTGCCAGCAGCTTGTACCAAGAGACCCAGTACTTC. The encoded protein is CASSLYQETQYF.

The gene calls are TRBV6-4 and TRBJ1-2; TRBD1 might be the D (5 bases). The CDR3 contains 13 residues. Germline values: CDR1 MRHNA, CDR2 SNTAGT. The V and J ends lost 3 bases and 8 bases respectively, with 13 bases between them. This chain's CDR3 is CASSDNGGRGYTF. The CDR3 nucleotides are TGTGCCAGCAGTGATAACGGGGGAAGGGGCTACACCTTC.

This clone was picked up one time. Mismatch with germline at one junction end may stem from a read error. The genes are TRBV28 and TRBJ1-2; D is undetermined. Germline assignment: CDR1 MDHEN and CDR2 SYDVKM. The CDR3 sequence is 13 residues long. The CDR3: CASSTTVGGRDAF. Written as DNA, the CDR3 is TGTGCCAGCAGTACCACGGTCGGAGGGCGTGATGCCTTC.

CDR3 sequence reads: CASSVSGYEQYF. DNA for the CDR3: TGTGCCAGCAGCGTATCGGGCTACGAGCAGTACTTC. This chain uses TRBV6-5 with TRBJ2-7, with D unclear. Germline-derived CDR1 and CDR2 are MNHEY and SVGAGI. The CDR3 runs 12 residues. The V and J ends lost 6 bases and 3 bases respectively, with 9 bases between them.

The rearrangement joins TRBV28 to TRBJ2-7; 14 bases line up with TRBD2. Germline V lookup: CDR1 MDHEN, CDR2 SYDVKM. This CDR3 is built from 15 residues. V lost 5 bases to trimming and J lost 4 bases; unmatched junction nucleotides: 4. The CDR3 protein is CASSPTSGRGYEQYF. CDR3 DNA sequence: TGTGCCAGCAGTCCGACTAGCGGGAGGGGGTACGAGCAGTACTTC.

This clone has only a few counts. CDR3 residues: CASSYGVMNTEAFF. In nucleotides, the CDR3 is TGTGCCAGCAGTTACGGCGTCATGAACACTGAAGCTTTCTTT. The J gene is TRBJ1-1, the V gene TRBV6-5; D not resolved. Per the germline V gene, CDR1 is MNHEY and CDR2 is SVGAGI. V lost 2 bases to trimming and J lost 0 bases, with 7 bases between them. CDR3 length: 14 amino acids.

The chain links TRBV27 to TRBJ1-5; D not resolved. The CDR3 extends over 16 amino acids. Germline assignment: CDR1 MNHEY and CDR2 SMNVEV (reference sequence). V was cut by 2 bases and J by 0 bases, with 11 bases left in between. CDR3 bases: TGTGCCAGCAGTTTAGTCGGAACCTATAGCAATCAGCCCCAGCATTTT. As protein: CASSLVGTYSNQPQHF.

V usage is TRBV7-9 and J usage is TRBJ1-2; D gene unclear. CDR1 and CDR2 (germline): SEHNR, FQNEAQ (reference sequence). Trimming left V 5 bases short and J 8 bases short, with 15 bases between. This CDR3 has 13 residues. The chain's CDR3 is CASSPLRLGGYTF. CDR3 DNA: TGTGCCAGCAGCCCACTGAGGTTGGGCGGCTACACCTTC.

This clone came up many times. V usage is TRBV2 and J usage is TRBJ2-2, with D hard to call. Germline V gives CDR1 SNHLY, CDR2 FYNNEI. The ends were cut back, 7 bases at V and 2 bases at J, with 8 bases in the middle. The CDR3 is 13 residues long. The CDR3 bases are TGTGCCAGCATGAGGACCAACACCGGGGAGCTGTTTTTT. It encodes CASMRTNTGELFF.

This chain joins TRBV27 and TRBJ2-5; TRBD1 matches 7 bases. The V segment lost 5 bases and the J segment 2 bases; nucleotides outside the gene matches: 8. The CDR3 is 15 residues long. The germline CDR1 and CDR2 sequences are MNHEY and SMNVEV (reference sequence). The CDR3 loop is CASSGRDSSQETQYF. The CDR3 region has the DNA TGTGCCAGCAGTGGAAGGGACAGCTCTCAAGAGACCCAGTACTTC.

The chain couples TRBV10-1 to TRBJ2-7; 9 bases agree with TRBD1. Germline V CDR1 and CDR2: WNHNN, SYGVQD (reference sequence). The CDR3 runs 13 residues. The J segment lost 5 bases and the V segment lost 6 bases, leaving 5 bases of the junction unmatched. CDR3 nucleotide sequence: TGCGCCAGCAGCTGGACAGGGGATGACGAGCAGTACTTC. Its translation: CASSWTGDDEQYF.